These 30 T cell receptor beta chains came from one sample sequenced in a study of beta chain features in type 1 diabetes (dated by TCRdb to about 2018). The library relied on the immunoSEQ multiplex PCR assay. The entire amount of isolated RNA was reverse transcribed using the High Capacity cDNA Reverse Transcription Kit, so the sequenced TCRB transcripts were expressed ones. This is the immuneACCESS table as TCRdb keeps it, with only in-frame sequences that have V and J called. A part of the clones is gone; compared with another copy, unresolved V genes explain less than half, and the rest is unexplained. A total of about 620,000 clones appear in this sample, about 14% of them only once. The top ten hold 0.093% of the sample. Sequencing input: naive CD4+ T cells from blood. What the cell subset or site label conveys for this sample: true naive CD4+ T cells. The receptors stem from a man younger than 35 in good health.

The chain couples TRBV23-1 to TRBJ2-4; 10 bases line up with TRBD1. TRBV23-1 is labeled an ORF, and its function is uncertain. The J segment lost 3 bases and the V segment lost 0 bases, leaving 17 bases of the junction unmatched. The CDR3 totals 21 residues. CDR3 bases: TGCGCCAGCAGTCAATCCCCCGGGACAGGGGCCGCCAAGGGTGTCAAAAACATTCAGTACTTC. This encodes CASSQSPGTGAAKGVKNIQYF.

This clone was observed a few times. V and J are TRBV11-2 and TRBJ2-7, with D possibly being TRBD2 (5 bases). This CDR3 has 16 residues. Deletions cut 3 bases from V and 0 bases from J, with 15 bases between. The germline V gene has CDR1 SGHAT and CDR2 FQNNGV. CDR3 protein: CASSLPSGTLSYEQYF. CDR3 sequence (DNA): TGTGCCAGCAGCTTGCCGAGCGGAACGCTCTCCTACGAGCAGTACTTC.

The chain combines TRBV7-2 with TRBJ2-2; D call uncertain. Germline loops: CDR1 SGHTA, CDR2 FQGNSA. V shed 6 bases and J shed 3 bases, with 11 bases lying between them. The CDR3 consists of 14 residues. CDR3: CASRLDRDTGELFF. The CDR3 DNA reads as TGTGCCAGCAGATTGGACCGAGACACCGGGGAGCTGTTTTTT.

The chain has TRBV6-6 and TRBJ2-1; TRBD2 agrees at 8 bases. Trimming at V came to 7 bases and at J to 5 bases, leaving 7 bases not matched to a gene. This CDR3 has 14 residues. Germline lookup yields CDR1 MNHNY and CDR2 SVGAGI (reference sequence). For the CDR3, the DNA is TGTGCCAGCACCCCCCGAGCGGGGGACAATGAGCAGTTCTTC. As protein: CASTPRAGDNEQFF.

The sample holds a few counts of this clone. This chain uses TRBV28 with TRBJ2-7; D gene uncertain. V dropped 0 bases and J dropped 1 base, with 7 bases sitting between them. Germline V gene data show CDR1 as MDHEN and CDR2 as SYDVKM. The CDR3 spans 14 residues. The chain's CDR3 is CASSLWTPSYEQYF. For the CDR3, the DNA is TGTGCCAGCAGTTTATGGACACCATCCTACGAGCAGTACTTC.

V gene TRBV10-3 combines with J gene TRBJ2-3, with D perhaps TRBD2 (5 bases). V was clipped by 9 bases and J by 3 bases, with 13 bases between them. This CDR3 has 13 residues. Per germline, CDR1 ENHRY and CDR2 SYGVKD. The CDR3 protein is CAIREGATDTQYF. The CDR3 nucleotides are TGTGCCATACGAGAGGGCGCAACAGATACGCAGTATTTT.

This clone was seen a few times. The chain joins TRBV7-2 to TRBJ2-7; TRBD1 matches at 7 bases. After removal of 1 base from V and 2 bases from J, the junction contained 5 bases not matched to a gene. Germline V gene sequence: CDR1 SGHTA, CDR2 FQGNSA. This CDR3 has 15 residues. This CDR3 is CASSLVAGGTYEQYF. CDR3 coding DNA: TGTGCCAGCAGCTTAGTGGCAGGGGGAACCTACGAGCAGTACTTC.

This clone was detected a few times. J is TRBJ2-1 and V is TRBV5-1; 9 bases match TRBD2. The germline CDR1 and CDR2 sequences are SGHRS and YFSETQ. There are 16 residues in the CDR3. V was clipped by 4 bases and J by 4 bases; unmatched bases: 9. The chain's CDR3 is CASSPFSGRRYNEQFF. CDR3 DNA sequence: TGCGCCAGCAGCCCCTTTAGCGGGAGAAGATACAATGAGCAGTTCTTC. The variable domain in full, completed from reference TRBV5-1 and TRBJ2-1, reads KAGVTQTPRYLIKTRGQQVTLSCSPISGHRSVSWYQQTPGQGLQFLFEYFSETQRNKGNFPGRFSGRQFSNSRSEMNVSTLELGDSALYLCASSPFSGRRYNEQFFGPGTRLTVL.

CDR3 sequence: CASSWTGTGAGYTF. Written as DNA, the CDR3 is TGTGCCAGCAGCTGGACCGGGACAGGGGCTGGCTACACCTTC. The chain employs TRBV7-2 and TRBJ1-2; the match to TRBD1 covers 10 bases. V shed 4 bases, J shed 7 bases, and the junction held 6 bases outside the gene matches. CDR1 and CDR2 from the germline V gene are SGHTA and FQGNSA. This CDR3 is 14 amino acids long.

This clone occurred a few times. This chain uses TRBV28 with TRBJ2-7, with 10 bases fitting TRBD1. There are 12 residues in the CDR3. The J segment lost 2 bases and the V segment lost 11 bases, leaving 3 bases of the junction unmatched. Germline V gene data show CDR1 as MDHEN and CDR2 as SYDVKM. The CDR3 loop is CAAGQGAYEQYF. In DNA form, the CDR3 reads TGTGCCGCCGGACAGGGGGCCTACGAGCAGTACTTC. Variable domain in full (rest from reference TRBV28 and TRBJ2-7): DVKVTQSSRYLVKRTGEKVFLECVQDMDHENMFWYRQDPGLGLRLIYFSYDVKMKEKGDIPEGYSVSREKKERFSLILESASTNQTSMYLCAAGQGAYEQYFGPGTRLTVT.

This clone was seen only once. The rearrangement joins TRBV15 to TRBJ1-4, with D possibly being TRBD1 (6 bases). Per the germline V gene, CDR1 is LNHNV and CDR2 is YYDKDF (reference sequence). The V end lost 2 bases, the J end lost 5 bases, and 9 bases lay between the germline ends. The CDR3 totals 14 residues. CDR3 region: CATSRQGTNEKLFF. CDR3 nucleotide sequence: TGTGCCACCAGCAGACAGGGGACAAATGAAAAACTGTTTTTT.

This clone was counted only a few times. The chain combines TRBV28 with TRBJ1-1; D call uncertain. Germline loops: CDR1 MDHEN, CDR2 SYDVKM. This CDR3 has 12 residues. The V gene lost 5 bases and the J gene lost 4 bases, with 8 bases spanning the gap. The DNA for the CDR3 is TGTGCCAGCAGTCTCCCGGCCACTGAAGCTTTCTTT. Its protein is CASSLPATEAFF. The complete variable domain, with remaining parts taken from reference TRBV28 and TRBJ1-1, reads DVKVTQSSRYLVKRTGEKVFLECVQDMDHENMFWYRQDPGLGLRLIYFSYDVKMKEKGDIPEGYSVSREKKERFSLILESASTNQTSMYLCASSLPATEAFFGQGTRLTVV.

Only a few counts were recorded for this clone. The chain uses TRBV27 and TRBJ1-2; D gene unclear. This CDR3 has 13 residues. Trimming shortened V by 6 bases and J by 4 bases, and 12 bases separated the two germline ends. Germline loops: CDR1 MNHEY, CDR2 SMNVEV (reference sequence). The CDR3: CASRQSQSYGYTF. CDR3 nucleotide sequence: TGTGCCAGCAGGCAATCCCAGTCCTATGGCTACACCTTC.

This chain joins TRBV4-2 and TRBJ2-7, with a possible D match to TRBD2 (6 bases). The CDR3 spans 16 residues. V gave up 0 bases and J gave up 2 bases, with 14 bases separating them. The germline gives CDR1 LGHNA, CDR2 YNFKEQ. CDR3 nucleotides: TGTGCCAGCAGCCAAGATCTGGCGGGAAGCCCCTACGAGCAGTACTTC. This gives the protein CASSQDLAGSPYEQYF.

The chain has TRBV18 and TRBJ1-5, with 8 bases aligning to TRBD1. Germline CDR1 reads KGHSH; CDR2 reads LQKENI. Germline trimming cut 1 base from V and 3 bases from J; bases unmatched to any gene: 2. This CDR3 comprises 15 residues. CDR3 sequence: CASSPLGQVNQPQHF. The CDR3 region has the DNA TGTGCCAGCTCACCACTGGGACAGGTCAATCAGCCCCAGCATTTT.

This clone was seen only a few times. The chain recombines TRBV5-1 with TRBJ2-2, with a weak D call TRBD2 (6 bases). This CDR3 spans 14 amino acids. The ends were cut back, 7 bases at V and 2 bases at J, with 12 bases in the middle. The germline gives CDR1 SGHRS, CDR2 YFSETQ. The CDR3 coding sequence is TGCGCCAGCCACCCGGGACTTAACACCGGGGAGCTGTTTTTT. Its protein is CASHPGLNTGELFF.

CDR3 bases: TGTGCCAGCAGCCAAGAGGGACGGGCTATTTACGGAAACATTCAGTACTTC. It is translated as CASSQEGRAIYGNIQYF. The rearrangement joins TRBV4-2 to TRBJ2-4; D could derive from TRBD1 or TRBD2 (5 bases each). Trimming shortened V by 0 bases and J by 6 bases, and 18 bases separated the two germline ends. The germline gives CDR1 LGHNA, CDR2 YNFKEQ. This CDR3 spans 17 amino acids.

V usage is TRBV19 and J usage is TRBJ2-2, with D perhaps matching TRBD1 or TRBD2 (5 bases each). Germline assignment: CDR1 LNHDA and CDR2 SQIVND (reference sequence). The CDR3 runs to 14 residues. The V gene lost 4 bases and the J gene lost 6 bases, with 12 bases spanning the gap. The CDR3 loop reads CASSKVGAPGELFF. The CDR3 DNA sequence: TGTGCCAGTAGTAAGGTCGGGGCTCCCGGGGAGCTGTTTTTT.

This clone was seen a few times. The gene calls are TRBV6-1 and TRBJ2-1; 7 bases match TRBD1. Per the germline V gene, CDR1 is MNHNS and CDR2 is SASEGT. Trimming cost V 10 bases and J 4 bases; bases outside gene matches: 10. This CDR3 has 14 amino acids. Written as DNA, the CDR3 is TGTGCCACTCGAGCCGGGACAGCTTACAATGAGCAGTTCTTC. Translation: CATRAGTAYNEQFF.

This clone was observed a handful of times. The chain couples TRBV5-4 to TRBJ2-2, with no clear D. Germline lookup yields CDR1 SGHNT and CDR2 YYREEE (reference sequence). V lost 5 bases to trimming and J lost 8 bases, with 10 bases between them. The CDR3 contains 12 residues. The CDR3 protein is CASRQPVGELFF. CDR3 bases: TGTGCCAGCAGACAACCAGTGGGGGAGCTGTTTTTT. Full variable domain (rest looked up from reference TRBV5-4 and TRBJ2-2): ETGVTQSPTHLIKTRGQQVTLRCSSQSGHNTVSWYQQALGQGPQFIFQYYREEENGRGNFPPRFSGLQFPNYSSELNVNALELDDSALYLCASRQPVGELFFGEGSRLTVL.

The V call is TRBV7-2, the J call TRBJ1-1; weak D call: TRBD1 (6 bases). Germline-derived CDR1 and CDR2 are SGHTA and FQGNSA. There are 12 residues in the CDR3. V lost 5 bases and J 11 bases, leaving 15 bases between the germline ends. In nucleotides, the CDR3 is TGTGCCAGCAGCCCTAGACAGGAGGAGGCTTTCTTT. Protein product: CASSPRQEEAFF.

The chain is built from TRBV5-1 and TRBJ2-1, with a weak D call TRBD2 (5 bases). Germline values: CDR1 SGHRS, CDR2 YFSETQ. V was trimmed by 0 bases and J by 6 bases, leaving 16 bases between them. The CDR3 is made up of 16 amino acids. The CDR3 region has the DNA TGCGCCAGCAGCTTGGGGGCTAGCAGTTACTCCAATGAGCAGTTCTTC. The encoded protein is CASSLGASSYSNEQFF.

The V call is TRBV7-2, the J call TRBJ2-5, with 7 bases fitting TRBD2. The germline V gene has CDR1 SGHTA and CDR2 FQGNSA. The CDR3 is 15 residues long. V trimming: 1 base; J trimming: 4 bases; junction bases outside the gene matches: 6. CDR3 residues: CASSLVRLAVETQYF. For the CDR3, the DNA is TGTGCCAGCAGCTTAGTCCGGCTAGCGGTAGAGACCCAGTACTTC.

The count of this clone is one. This chain connects TRBV7-2 to TRBJ2-1; D is uncertain. Germline loops: CDR1 SGHTA, CDR2 FQGNSA. Trimming took off 1 base at V and 0 bases at J, with 16 bases between the two ends. The CDR3 is made up of 18 amino acids. CDR3 nucleotide sequence: TGTGCCAGCAGCTTAGGGGATGGGCGGACCGACTCCTACAATGAGCAGTTCTTC. Its translation is CASSLGDGRTDSYNEQFF.

In its sample, this clone was seen a few times. The chain couples TRBV4-2 to TRBJ2-6; D unclear. There are 15 residues in the CDR3. Per the germline V gene, CDR1 is LGHNA and CDR2 is YNFKEQ. Between the trimmed V and J ends, which lost 0 bases and 3 bases, there was a span of 6 bases. The CDR3 bases are TGTGCCAGCAGCCAAGAAAACGGTGGGGCCAACGTCCTGACTTTC. Translation gives CASSQENGGANVLTF.

V gene TRBV4-3 combines with J gene TRBJ1-1, with 8 bases identical to TRBD1. The CDR3 has 15 residues. The germline gives CDR1 LGHNA, CDR2 YSLEER. Unmatched junction bases numbered 9, after V lost 4 bases and J lost 5 bases. The CDR3 region has the DNA TGCGCCAGCAGCCCTGTCGGACAGGGAAGTACTGAAGCTTTCTTT. This sequence encodes CASSPVGQGSTEAFF.

There are a few counts of this clone. V usage is TRBV2 and J usage is TRBJ1-2, with a weak D call TRBD1 (6 bases). Germline CDR1 SNHLY, CDR2 FYNNEI. This CDR3 region has 15 residues. V was pared by 5 bases and J by 3 bases, with 16 bases between. This CDR3 is CASSPTGLFYYGYTF. The CDR3 DNA reads as TGTGCCAGCAGTCCGACAGGACTTTTTTACTATGGCTACACCTTC.

This clone was recorded a few times. V usage is TRBV14 and J usage is TRBJ2-7; D call uncertain. CDR3 length: 13 residues. Trimming took 0 bases from V and 7 from J, leaving 10 bases between them. The germline V gene encodes CDR1 SGHDN and CDR2 FVKESK. The CDR3 coding sequence is TGTGCCAGCAGCCAAGATCTTCGCGGTGAGCAGTACTTC. It codes for CASSQDLRGEQYF.

The sample holds many counts of this clone. The chain carries TRBV19 and TRBJ2-4, with D tentatively TRBD1 (6 bases). This CDR3 contains 14 residues. Looked up from germline, CDR1 is LNHDA and CDR2 is SQIVND (reference sequence). Between the trimmed V and J ends, which lost 3 bases and 6 bases, there was a span of 12 bases. This CDR3 is CASSIIGQRNIQYF. CDR3 sequence (DNA): TGTGCCAGTAGTATTATAGGACAGCGAAACATTCAGTACTTC.

This clone was observed a handful of times. This chain joins TRBV9 and TRBJ2-2, with 9 bases identical to TRBD2. The germline V gene encodes CDR1 SGDLS and CDR2 YYNGEE. V shed 2 bases and J 4 bases; nucleotides not matched to a gene: 6. The CDR3 is made up of 16 amino acids. The CDR3 DNA follows: TGTGCCAGCAGCGTGGGTAGCGGGGGATTCACCGGGGAGCTGTTTTTT. It translates to CASSVGSGGFTGELFF. The entire variable domain, with the rest obtained from reference TRBV9 and TRBJ2-2, is as follows: DSGVTQTPKHLITATGQRVTLRCSPRSGDLSVYWYQQSLDQGLQFLIQYYNGEERAKGNILERFSAQQFPDLHSELNLSSLELGDSALYFCASSVGSGGFTGELFFGEGSRLTVL.